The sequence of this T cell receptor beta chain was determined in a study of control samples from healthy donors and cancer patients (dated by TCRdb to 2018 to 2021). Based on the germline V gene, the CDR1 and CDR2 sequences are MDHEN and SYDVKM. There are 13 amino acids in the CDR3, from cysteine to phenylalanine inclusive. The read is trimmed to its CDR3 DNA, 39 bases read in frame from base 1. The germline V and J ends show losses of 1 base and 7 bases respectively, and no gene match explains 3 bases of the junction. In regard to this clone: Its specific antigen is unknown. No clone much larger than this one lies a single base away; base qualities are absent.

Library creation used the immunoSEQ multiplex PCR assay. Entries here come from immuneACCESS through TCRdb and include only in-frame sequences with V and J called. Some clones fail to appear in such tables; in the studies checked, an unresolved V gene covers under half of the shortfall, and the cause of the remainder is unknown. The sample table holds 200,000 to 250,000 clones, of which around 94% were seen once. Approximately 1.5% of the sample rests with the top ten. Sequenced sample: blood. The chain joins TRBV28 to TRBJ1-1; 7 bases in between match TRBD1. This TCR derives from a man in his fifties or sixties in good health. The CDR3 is CASSLSWTGEAFF. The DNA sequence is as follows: TGTGCCAGCAGTTTATCTTGGACAGGTGAAGCTTTCTTT.